These 27 T cell receptor beta chains were all obtained from the same sample, sequenced in a study of T cell responses to AZD1222 COVID-19 vaccine. Profiled with immunoSEQ multiplex PCR; TCRdb holds only in-frame clones, not every one. The table lists roughly 150,000 clones, around nine tenths of them singletons. The source was peripheral blood, collected 28 days after the second AZD1222 dose. These TCRs come from an adult who received the AZD1222 COVID-19 vaccine.

The V gene is TRBV6-6, the J gene TRBJ1-3, with 10 bases identical to TRBD1. Germline-derived CDR1 and CDR2 are MNHNY and SVGAGI (reference sequence). The length of the CDR3 is 15 residues. With V trimmed by 7 bases and J by 7 bases, 10 bases remained unmatched. The CDR3 sequence is CASIYGTGESNTIYF. The DNA of the CDR3 is TGTGCCAGCATCTACGGGACAGGGGAAAGTAACACCATATATTTT.

V and J are TRBV5-4 and TRBJ2-5, with 7 bases matching TRBD1. Germline assignment: CDR1 SGHNT and CDR2 YYREEE (reference sequence). J lost 4 bases, V lost 5 bases, and 8 bases had no gene match. This CDR3 comprises 14 residues. The CDR3 spells CASRQTGLRETQYF. CDR3 bases: TGTGCCAGCAGGCAGACAGGGTTAAGAGAGACCCAGTACTTC.

V is TRBV3-1 (or the pseudogene TRBV3-2) and J is TRBJ2-7; TRBD2 is a possible D gene (6 bases). This CDR3 comprises 14 residues. Germline assignment: CDR1 LGHDT and CDR2 YNNKEL (reference sequence). Trimming removed 4 bases at V and 1 base at J, with 11 bases between. This CDR3 is CASSPGGVSYEQYF. In DNA, the CDR3 is TGTGCCAGCAGCCCCGGAGGGGTATCCTACGAGCAGTACTTC.

The CDR3 coding sequence is TGTGCCAGCAGAGCCATGAACACTGAAGCTTTCTTT. It codes for CASRAMNTEAFF. The gene calls are TRBV2 and TRBJ1-1; unclear D gene. The germline CDR1 and CDR2 sequences are SNHLY and FYNNEI. CDR3 length: 12 amino acids. The V and J ends lost 6 bases and 0 bases respectively, with 5 bases between them.

The rearrangement links TRBV4-1 to TRBJ2-2; possibly TRBD1 for D (5 bases). The CDR3 extends over 14 amino acids. Trimming took 0 bases from V and 3 from J, leaving 5 bases between them. Germline loops: CDR1 MGHRA, CDR2 YSYEKL. This CDR3 reads CASSQDRDTGELFF. The CDR3 DNA sequence: TGCGCCAGCAGCCAAGACAGGGACACCGGGGAGCTGTTTTTT.

The V gene is TRBV3-1 (or the pseudogene TRBV3-2), the J gene TRBJ2-2, with D tentatively TRBD2 (5 bases). The CDR3 consists of 17 residues. Germline CDR1 LGHDT, CDR2 YNNKEL (reference sequence). Trimming cost V 3 bases and J 1 base, with 15 bases left between them. The CDR3 bases are TGTGCCAGCAGCCAGGCTACAATGGGGAGGAACACCGGGGAGCTGTTTTTT. Translated: CASSQATMGRNTGELFF.

This clone was found once. Sequence at one end of the junction differs from germline and may be a read error. CDR3: CASSRGASYKQYF. The CDR3 DNA reads TGTGCCAGCAGCCGGGGGGCCTCCTACAAGCAGTACTTC. This chain connects TRBV12-3 or TRBV12-4 to TRBJ2-7, with D perhaps matching TRBD2 (7 bases). The CDR3 contains 13 residues.

The genes are TRBV19 and TRBJ1-6; weak D call: TRBD1 (5 bases). Deletions cut 1 base from V and 8 bases from J, with 12 bases between. CDR3 length: 15 residues. Germline V gene lookup returns CDR1 LNHDA and CDR2 SQIVND (reference sequence). The CDR3 protein is CASSIGAGPYSPLHF. CDR3 in DNA: TGTGCCAGTAGTATAGGCGCGGGGCCCTATTCACCCCTCCACTTT.

The rearrangement uses TRBV18 and TRBJ1-1, with a tentative D call TRBD1 (5 bases). Germline V gives CDR1 KGHSH, CDR2 LQKENI. The V gene lost 3 bases and the J gene lost 5 bases, with 19 bases spanning the gap. This CDR3 spans 16 amino acids. The DNA of the CDR3 is TGTGCCAGCTCACCCGCCTTAACGTGGGGGGGAACTGAAGCTTTCTTT. It codes for CASSPALTWGGTEAFF.

The chain carries TRBV2 and TRBJ1-5; the D gene is possibly TRBD1 (6 bases). Germline loops: CDR1 SNHLY, CDR2 FYNNEI. Trimming took off 2 bases at V and 5 bases at J, with 7 bases between the two ends. The CDR3 length is 13 residues. CDR3 bases: TGTGCCAGCAGTGAAACAGGGTATCAGCCCCAGCATTTT. Amino acid sequence: CASSETGYQPQHF.

This clone was seen once. V gene TRBV29-1 combines with J gene TRBJ2-7, with 9 nucleotides matching TRBD1. The CDR3 runs 12 residues. The V gene's germline CDR1 is SQVTM and CDR2 ANQGSEA. V was pared by 8 bases and J by 4 bases, with 6 bases of the junction left unmatched. The CDR3 DNA reads as TGCAGCACAAGACAGGGGGAATACGAGCAGTACTTC. Residues: CSTRQGEYEQYF.

J is TRBJ1-1 and V is TRBV7-8, with a possible D match to TRBD1 (5 bases). V was cut by 5 bases and J by 3 bases, with 13 bases left in between. This CDR3 comprises 14 residues. CDR1 SGHVS and CDR2 FQNEAQ come from the germline V gene. The CDR3 region has the DNA TGTGCCAGCAGCCTAAGAGGGGTGGACACTGAAGCTTTCTTT. Its translation is CASSLRGVDTEAFF.

The sample holds one count of this clone. J is TRBJ1-1 and V is TRBV10-2; 8 bases fit TRBD1. This CDR3 comprises 17 residues. Germline CDR1 reads WSHSY; CDR2 reads SAAADI. The V and J ends lost 5 bases and 0 bases, in that order; junction bases with no gene match: 11. The CDR3 here is CASSRGQGQNMNTEAFF. CDR3 nucleotide sequence: TGCGCCAGCAGTAGAGGACAGGGCCAGAACATGAACACTGAAGCTTTCTTT.

The rearrangement uses TRBV18 and TRBJ2-7; 8 bases agree with TRBD2. Germline loops: CDR1 KGHSH, CDR2 LQKENI. Trimming cost V 0 bases and J 4 bases; bases outside gene matches: 5. The CDR3 is made up of 15 amino acids. This CDR3 reads CASSPPKAGEYEQYF. The CDR3 bases are TGTGCCAGCTCACCACCGAAAGCGGGGGAGTACGAGCAGTACTTC. Drawing the rest from reference TRBV18 and TRBJ2-7, the complete variable domain is NAGVMQNPRHLVRRRGQEARLRCSPMKGHSHVYWYRQLPEEGLKFMVYLQKENIIDESGMPKERFSAEFPKEGPSILRIQQVVRGDSAAYFCASSPPKAGEYEQYFGPGTRLTVT.

V is TRBV30 and J is TRBJ1-6, with TRBD1 matching over 9 bases. Germline V gene lookup returns CDR1 GTSNPN and CDR2 SVGIG (reference sequence). This CDR3 has 15 residues. The V segment lost 2 bases and the J segment 7 bases; nucleotides outside the gene matches: 6. The CDR3 loop reads CAWSFEDRGNSPLHF. Here the CDR3 DNA reads TGTGCCTGGAGTTTCGAGGACAGGGGCAATTCACCCCTCCACTTT.

This clone was detected once. The rearrangement links TRBV5-1 to TRBJ2-2; 7 bases are a match to TRBD1. The V gene end was trimmed by 2 bases and the J gene end by 3 bases; junction bases not matched to a gene: 4. CDR1 and CDR2 from the germline V gene are SGHRS and YFSETQ. This CDR3 is built from 15 residues. CDR3 sequence: CASSFLTGDTGELFF. The CDR3 DNA reads TGCGCCAGCAGCTTCCTCACAGGGGACACCGGGGAGCTGTTTTTT.

This chain joins TRBV29-1 and TRBJ1-2, with D uncertain. The CDR3 totals 12 residues. Per the germline V gene, CDR1 is SQVTM and CDR2 is ANQGSEA. Trimming stripped 6 bases from V and 14 bases from J, with 22 bases between. The DNA for the CDR3 is TGCAGCGTGTGGGAGGGCTCCCAATATTTGACCTTC. It specifies CSVWEGSQYLTF.

This rearrangement joins TRBV2 to TRBJ2-7; the D gene is possibly TRBD2 (6 bases). The CDR3 has 14 residues. The germline V and J ends were trimmed by 2 bases and 0 bases, with 8 bases remaining between them. CDR1 SNHLY and CDR2 FYNNEI come from the germline V gene. CDR3 nucleotides: TGTGCCAGCAGTGAAAGGACTAACTCCTACGAGCAGTACTTC. It specifies CASSERTNSYEQYF.

The rearrangement joins TRBV7-2 to TRBJ2-2, with D uncertain. This CDR3 spans 15 amino acids. In germline, CDR1 is SGHTA, CDR2 FQGNSA. With 5 bases removed from V and 1 base from J, the gap between germline ends came to 11 bases. The CDR3 nucleotides are TGTGCCAGCAGCCCCCTGTGGGGGAACACCGGGGAGCTGTTTTTT. It codes for CASSPLWGNTGELFF.

For this clone: Because it lacks the conserved phenylalanine or tryptophan at the end, this CDR3 is likely a read error. The DNA is omitted, as the CDR3 cannot be located on it reliably, and the CDR3 follows TCRdb's listing. The rearrangement uses TRBV23-1 and TRBJ1-1. TRBV23-1 is noted as an ORF with a role that remains uncertain. The CDR3 comprises 16 residues, both ends counted. The CDR3 is CASSPRGVGRAARKNP.

The V gene is TRBV2, the J gene TRBJ2-7; D is uncertain. Germline CDR1 reads SNHLY; CDR2 reads FYNNEI. The ends were cut back, 10 bases at V and 3 bases at J, with 13 bases in the middle. This CDR3 contains 12 residues. DNA for the CDR3: TGTGCCACTCAAGGCGTCCGCTACGAGCAGTACTTC. Its translation is CATQGVRYEQYF.

The chain employs TRBV30 and TRBJ1-6, with TRBD1 as a possible D gene (5 bases). The CDR3 has 17 amino acids. From germline, CDR1 is GTSNPN and CDR2 SVGIG (reference sequence). V was shortened by 0 bases and J by 0 bases, with 12 bases between the two germline ends. The chain's CDR3 is CAWSVQAFLSYNSPLHF. The CDR3 region has the DNA TGTGCCTGGAGTGTACAGGCATTCCTCTCCTATAATTCACCCCTCCACTTT.

The chain employs TRBV30 and TRBJ2-1; no clear D. Germline V gene data show CDR1 as GTSNPN and CDR2 as SVGIG (reference sequence). V was clipped by 2 bases and J by 1 base, with 9 bases between them. CDR3 length: 14 amino acids. CDR3 residues: CAWSTSSSYNEQFF. The CDR3 DNA follows: TGTGCCTGGAGTACGTCCAGTTCCTACAATGAGCAGTTCTTC. The entire variable domain, with the rest obtained from reference TRBV30 and TRBJ2-1, is as follows: SQTIHQWPATLVQPVGSPLSLECTVEGTSNPNLYWYRQAAGRGLQLLFYSVGIGQISSEVPQNLSASRPQDRQFILSSKKLLLSDSGFYLCAWSTSSSYNEQFFGPGTRLTVL.

This clone was picked up a small number of times. The genes are TRBV6-4 and TRBJ2-1; no clear D. Germline lookup yields CDR1 MRHNA and CDR2 SNTAGT. Trimming pared 0 bases from V and 9 bases from J, leaving 9 bases between. The CDR3 totals 13 residues. The CDR3 nucleotides read TGTGCCAGCAGTGACTCTAGAATCACTGAGCAGTTCTTC. Amino acids: CASSDSRITEQFF.

This chain links TRBV6-2 or TRBV6-3 with TRBJ2-5; 7 nucleotides line up with TRBD2. V dropped 4 bases and J dropped 3; count of bases not matched to a gene: 5. CDR3 length: 14 amino acids. Germline V gene data show CDR1 as MNHEY and CDR2 as SVGEGT. The CDR3 spells CASSLGGREETQYF. CDR3 sequence (DNA): TGTGCCAGCAGTTTAGGTGGGAGGGAAGAGACCCAGTACTTC.

This clone was detected once. The chain uses TRBV6-1 and TRBJ2-5; no clear D. The V end was cut by 2 bases, the J end by 5 bases, with 3 bases between. Looked up from germline, CDR1 is MNHNS and CDR2 is SASEGT. This CDR3 spans 11 amino acids. This CDR3 reads CASSEIETQYF. DNA of the CDR3: TGTGCCAGCAGTGAAATTGAGACCCAGTACTTC.

The chain carries TRBV5-6 and TRBJ1-2; D is unresolved. CDR1 SGHDT and CDR2 YYEEEE come from the germline V gene. V was clipped by 2 bases and J by 0 bases, with 8 bases between them. CDR3 length equals 14 residues. The CDR3 DNA reads as TGTGCCAGCAGCTTTGACAAAGCTAACTATGGCTACACCTTC. Protein product: CASSFDKANYGYTF. The whole variable domain, remainder taken from reference TRBV5-6 and TRBJ1-2, is DAGVTQSPTHLIKTRGQQVTLRCSPKSGHDTVSWYQQALGQGPQFIFQYYEEEERQRGNFPDRFSGHQFPNYSSELNVNALLLGDSALYLCASSFDKANYGYTFGSGTRLTVV.